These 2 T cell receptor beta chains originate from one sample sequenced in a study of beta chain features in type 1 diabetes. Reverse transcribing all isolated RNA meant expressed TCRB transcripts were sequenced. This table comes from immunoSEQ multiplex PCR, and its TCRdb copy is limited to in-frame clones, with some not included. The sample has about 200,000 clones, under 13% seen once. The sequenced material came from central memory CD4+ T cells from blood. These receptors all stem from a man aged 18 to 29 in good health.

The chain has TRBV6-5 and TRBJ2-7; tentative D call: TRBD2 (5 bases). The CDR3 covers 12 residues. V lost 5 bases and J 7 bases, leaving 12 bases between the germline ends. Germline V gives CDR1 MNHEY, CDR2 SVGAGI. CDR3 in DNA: TGTGCCAGCAGTCGGGGAGTTGGAGAGCAGTACTTC. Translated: CASSRGVGEQYF.

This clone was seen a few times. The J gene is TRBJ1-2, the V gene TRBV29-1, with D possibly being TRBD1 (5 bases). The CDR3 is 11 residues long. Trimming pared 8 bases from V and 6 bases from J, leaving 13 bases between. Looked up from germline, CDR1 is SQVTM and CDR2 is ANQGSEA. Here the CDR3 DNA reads TGCAGCACTGGGGGAGGGAATGGCTACACCTTC. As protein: CSTGGGNGYTF.